The 25 T cell receptor beta chains reported below all come from one sample, sequenced in a study of tumour-infiltrating T cells in Burkitt lymphoma. Produced via immunoSEQ multiplex PCR; TCRdb's table is partial and in-frame only. This table holds around 13,000 clones, about 85% found once. The specimen sequenced was tumor tissue. The receptors derive from a human donor with diffuse large B-cell lymphoma.

The rearrangement joins TRBV2 to TRBJ1-5, with D perhaps matching TRBD1 (5 bases). This CDR3 is 15 amino acids long. Germline V gene sequence: CDR1 SNHLY, CDR2 FYNNEI. V was cut by 6 bases and J by 2 bases, with 14 bases left in between. CDR3 loop: CASRRGGVGNQPQHF. CDR3 nucleotide sequence: TGTGCCAGCAGGCGGGGGGGGGTTGGCAATCAGCCCCAGCATTTT.

This chain uses TRBV7-2 with TRBJ2-5; no reliable D call. Germline lookup yields CDR1 SGHTA and CDR2 FQGNSA. This CDR3 contains 17 residues. V dropped 2 bases and J dropped 2 bases, with 18 bases sitting between them. The CDR3 sequence: CASSLKIHGPLQETQYF. CDR3 nucleotides: TGTGCCAGCAGCTTAAAAATTCATGGTCCCTTACAAGAGACCCAGTACTTC.

This rearrangement joins TRBV9 to TRBJ1-1; D may be TRBD1 (6 bases). Germline V gives CDR1 SGDLS, CDR2 YYNGEE. Trimming stripped 3 bases from V and 0 bases from J, with 18 bases between. The CDR3 loop spans 17 amino acids. The DNA for the CDR3 is TGTGCCAGCAGCGATTCTCCGTCGGGGGCCCTGAACACTGAAGCTTTCTTT. This translates into CASSDSPSGALNTEAFF.

The J gene is TRBJ1-1, the V gene TRBV4-1; D is undetermined. Germline V gene sequence: CDR1 MGHRA, CDR2 YSYEKL. Trimming cost V 4 bases and J 2 bases, with 11 bases left between them. This CDR3 comprises 14 residues. Here the CDR3 reads CASSPEEVNTEAFF. DNA of the CDR3: TGCGCCAGCAGCCCTGAGGAGGTTAACACTGAAGCTTTCTTT.

This clone was found once. The V call is TRBV6-1, the J call TRBJ2-7; D call uncertain. CDR1 is MNHNS and CDR2 is SASEGT in the germline V gene. V was cut by 2 bases and J by 6 bases, with 20 bases left in between. CDR3 length: 16 residues. This CDR3 is CASSESAAGRIPEQYF. The CDR3 nucleotides read TGTGCCAGCAGTGAATCCGCTGCCGGCCGCATCCCCGAGCAGTACTTC.

V gene TRBV6-1 combines with J gene TRBJ2-3, with D maybe TRBD1 (6 bases). CDR1 MNHNS and CDR2 SASEGT come from the germline V gene. CDR3 length: 16 amino acids. Trimming cost V 4 bases and J 2 bases, with 16 bases left between them. DNA of the CDR3: TGTGCCAGCAGTGCCGGGACATCGGCCTACACAGATACGCAGTATTTT. This sequence encodes CASSAGTSAYTDTQYF.

The CDR3 reads CASSSTPPNTGELFF. Here the CDR3 DNA reads TGTGCCAGCAGCTCCACACCTCCGAACACCGGGGAGCTGTTTTTT. This rearrangement joins TRBV5-4 to TRBJ2-2; no clear D. This CDR3 comprises 15 residues. V lost 3 bases to trimming and J lost 0 bases, with 9 bases between them. Germline assignment: CDR1 SGHNT and CDR2 YYREEE (reference sequence). Full variable domain (remainder filled in from reference TRBV5-4 and TRBJ2-2): ETGVTQSPTHLIKTRGQQVTLRCSSQSGHNTVSWYQQALGQGPQFIFQYYREEENGRGNFPPRFSGLQFPNYSSELNVNALELDDSALYLCASSSTPPNTGELFFGEGSRLTVL.

V gene TRBV18 combines with J gene TRBJ1-4; D remains ambiguous. Germline values: CDR1 KGHSH, CDR2 LQKENI. There are 14 residues in the CDR3. V lost 2 bases, J lost 1 base, and 5 bases lay in between. Written as DNA, the CDR3 is TGTGCCAGCTCACCAGTCGAAACTAATGAAAAACTGTTTTTT. Protein: CASSPVETNEKLFF.

About this clone: In the same sample, other DNA sequences code for this CDR3. For the CDR3, the DNA is TGTGCCAGTAGCCCAGGGGGAGAAGCTAACTATGGCTACACCTTC. It is translated as CASSPGGEANYGYTF. This chain joins TRBV19 and TRBJ1-2; the match to TRBD1 covers 7 bases. This CDR3 contains 15 residues. The germline V gene has CDR1 LNHDA and CDR2 SQIVND (reference sequence). V was clipped by 6 bases and J by 0 bases; unmatched bases: 7.

This chain links TRBV27 with TRBJ2-3, with TRBD1 matching 7 bases. Germline V gene lookup returns CDR1 MNHEY and CDR2 SMNVEV (reference sequence). V lost 5 bases to trimming and J lost 2 bases; unmatched junction nucleotides: 4. The CDR3 sequence is 14 residues long. CDR3 sequence: CASSPGQSTDTQYF. CDR3 sequence (DNA): TGTGCCAGCAGTCCGGGACAGTCCACAGATACGCAGTATTTT.

Concerning this clone itself: This specimen includes other DNA sequences encoding the same CDR3. The rearrangement uses TRBV5-5 and TRBJ2-6, with D maybe TRBD1 (5 bases). This CDR3 comprises 15 residues. Trimming pared 3 bases from V and 0 bases from J, leaving 7 bases between. The germline V gene encodes CDR1 SGHKS and CDR2 YYEKEE (reference sequence). The CDR3 spells CASSWGGSGANVLTF. CDR3 coding DNA: TGTGCCAGCAGCTGGGGCGGCTCTGGGGCCAACGTCCTGACTTTC.

The chain recombines TRBV9 with TRBJ1-2; possible D gene TRBD1, 6 bases. This CDR3 spans 15 amino acids. Trimming shortened V by 0 bases and J by 8 bases, and 17 bases separated the two germline ends. Germline V gene lookup returns CDR1 SGDLS and CDR2 YYNGEE. CDR3 protein: CASSVDGQGFGGYTF. The CDR3 nucleotides are TGTGCCAGCAGCGTAGACGGCCAGGGGTTCGGCGGCTACACCTTC. Full variable domain (remainder filled in from reference TRBV9 and TRBJ1-2): DSGVTQTPKHLITATGQRVTLRCSPRSGDLSVYWYQQSLDQGLQFLIQYYNGEERAKGNILERFSAQQFPDLHSELNLSSLELGDSALYFCASSVDGQGFGGYTFGSGTRLTVV.

This clone rates as medium-sized. The rearrangement uses TRBV7-9 and TRBJ1-1, with 7 bases matching TRBD1. The CDR3 contains 15 residues. J was trimmed by 3 bases and V by 5 bases; bases with no gene match: 9. Per the germline V gene, CDR1 is SEHNR and CDR2 is FQNEAQ (reference sequence). DNA of the CDR3: TGTGCCAGCAGCCCTCAGGGGGGTTTGGACACTGAAGCTTTCTTT. Its protein is CASSPQGGLDTEAFF.

The chain couples TRBV5-1 to TRBJ2-7, with 7 bases that match TRBD2. The ends lost 2 bases at V and 5 bases at J; junction bases unmatched: 7. Looked up from germline, CDR1 is SGHRS and CDR2 is YFSETQ. CDR3 length: 14 residues. The DNA for the CDR3 is TGCGCCAGCAGCTTTGGCGGGGGTTTCAACGAGCAGTACTTC. Its protein product is CASSFGGGFNEQYF.

There are a few counts of this clone. The rearrangement links TRBV29-1 to TRBJ1-2, with D tentatively TRBD1 (5 bases). Germline V gives CDR1 SQVTM, CDR2 ANQGSEA. CDR3 length: 19 residues. Trimming pared 0 bases from V and 3 bases from J, leaving 26 bases between. For the CDR3, the DNA is TGCAGCGTTGAAGATCGGCAGGGATTCGATCAACAGACCCACTATGGCTACACCTTC. It codes for CSVEDRQGFDQQTHYGYTF.

This chain links TRBV11-1 with TRBJ1-1; D is perhaps TRBD1 (6 bases). The CDR3 contains 16 residues. Germline CDR1 SGHAT, CDR2 FQDESV (reference sequence). V dropped 2 bases and J dropped 5 bases, with 18 bases sitting between them. The CDR3 is CASSLKVLGGGTEAFF. The CDR3 region has the DNA TGTGCCAGCAGCTTAAAGGTCCTAGGGGGGGGGACTGAAGCTTTCTTT.

The chain has TRBV5-1 and TRBJ1-5; tentative D call: TRBD1 (5 bases). Deletions cut 4 bases from V and 4 bases from J, with 9 bases between. Germline V lookup: CDR1 SGHRS, CDR2 YFSETQ. The CDR3 runs 13 residues. CDR3 region: CASSPGANQPQHF. CDR3 sequence (DNA): TGCGCCAGCAGCCCCGGGGCTAATCAGCCCCAGCATTTT.

This rearrangement joins TRBV4-3 to TRBJ2-5, with unresolved D. Germline CDR1 reads LGHNA; CDR2 reads YSLEER. The CDR3 has 13 amino acids. Trimming pared 4 bases from V and 0 bases from J, leaving 6 bases between. CDR3 DNA sequence: TGCGCCAGCAGCCTCGAATACCAAGAGACCCAGTACTTC. Translated: CASSLEYQETQYF.

The genes are TRBV13 and TRBJ1-1; D perhaps matches TRBD1 (5 bases). The CDR3 contains 17 residues. With 2 bases removed from V and 5 bases from J, the gap between germline ends came to 21 bases. In germline, CDR1 is PRHDT, CDR2 FYEKMQ (reference sequence). CDR3 in amino acids: CASSLRSVIQGGTEAFF. The CDR3 region has the DNA TGTGCCAGCAGCTTAAGATCCGTCATTCAGGGAGGGACTGAAGCTTTCTTT.

This clone turned up a few times. The rearrangement links TRBV2 to TRBJ1-4, with D unresolved. There are 17 residues in the CDR3. Germline CDR1 and CDR2: SNHLY and FYNNEI. Trimming removed 2 bases at V and 6 bases at J, with 19 bases between. CDR3 nucleotides: TGTGCCAGCAGTGAACATCCATTGGCCCAGGCGGATGAAAAACTGTTTTTT. Its translation is CASSEHPLAQADEKLFF.

The J gene is TRBJ2-7, the V gene TRBV6-6; 7 nucleotides align to TRBD2. Germline V lookup: CDR1 MNHNY, CDR2 SVGAGI (reference sequence). CDR3 length equals 13 residues. Trimming cost V 8 bases and J 1 base; bases outside gene matches: 5. CDR3 nucleotide sequence: TGTGCCAGCGCGGGAGCTGATTCCTACGAGCAGTACTTC. Amino acids: CASAGADSYEQYF.

The rearrangement joins TRBV7-2 to TRBJ1-5; the D gene is possibly TRBD1 (5 bases). V was clipped by 2 bases and J by 7 bases, with 9 bases between them. Germline V gene lookup returns CDR1 SGHTA and CDR2 FQGNSA. The CDR3 loop spans 13 amino acids. CDR3 sequence: CASSLWDQQPQHF. The DNA for the CDR3 is TGTGCCAGCAGCTTATGGGACCAACAGCCCCAGCATTTT.

V and J are TRBV6-5 and TRBJ1-1; D gene uncertain. Trimming removed 0 bases from V and 5 bases from J, with 7 bases in between. This CDR3 comprises 13 residues. The germline gives CDR1 MNHEY, CDR2 SVGAGI. DNA of the CDR3: TGTGCCAGCAGTTACTCGCATGTGACTGAAGCTTTCTTT. Translated: CASSYSHVTEAFF.

J is TRBJ1-2 and V is TRBV5-6; D perhaps matches TRBD1 (6 bases). Germline CDR1 SGHDT, CDR2 YYEEEE. Trimming took off 0 bases at V and 7 bases at J, with 16 bases between the two ends. The CDR3 spans 15 residues. Here the CDR3 DNA reads TGTGCCAGCAGCTTGGATGGCAGGGGTTATGCTGGCTACACCTTC. Protein product: CASSLDGRGYAGYTF.

V usage is TRBV9 and J usage is TRBJ2-3; D might be TRBD2 (6 bases). The V end lost 3 bases, the J end lost 2 bases, and 19 bases lay between the germline ends. The CDR3 is 17 amino acids. Germline CDR1 SGDLS, CDR2 YYNGEE. The CDR3 sequence is CASSAKVAEGITDTQYF. The CDR3 DNA reads as TGTGCCAGCAGCGCAAAGGTAGCGGAGGGGATCACAGATACGCAGTATTTT.